The 3 T cell receptor beta chains given below trace back to one sample, sequenced in a study of Tregs in tolerant kidney transplant recipients. Data came from immunoSEQ multiplex PCR; TCRdb stores just in-frame clones and leaves some out. The repertoire consists of some 100,000 clones, with about 90% occurring once and the leading ten covering approximately 0.54%. Sample: CD4+ T cells from blood. The receptor set was obtained from a human donor in good health.

This chain links TRBV6-5 with TRBJ1-2, with no clear D. This CDR3 has 16 amino acids. The V gene lost 0 bases and the J gene lost 4 bases, with 15 bases spanning the gap. CDR1 is MNHEY and CDR2 is SVGAGI in the germline V gene. The CDR3 region is CASSYSFSKAPYGYTF. CDR3 nucleotides: TGTGCCAGCAGTTACTCGTTCTCAAAGGCCCCCTATGGCTACACCTTC.

The chain couples TRBV7-2 to TRBJ2-1, with D possibly TRBD1 on 6 matching bases. V was clipped by 0 bases and J by 4 bases, with 13 bases between them. The germline V gene encodes CDR1 SGHTA and CDR2 FQGNSA. The CDR3 loop spans 16 amino acids. The CDR3 DNA reads as TGTGCCAGCAGCTTAGCTTGGGGGCGGGTGTACAATGAGCAGTTCTTC. Protein sequence: CASSLAWGRVYNEQFF.

The rearrangement uses TRBV5-5 and TRBJ2-2; D is possibly TRBD1 or TRBD2 (6 bases each). V was shortened by 2 bases and J by 7 bases, with 12 bases between the two germline ends. The CDR3 length is 14 residues. From germline, CDR1 is SGHKS and CDR2 YYEKEE (reference sequence). CDR3 in DNA: TGTGCCAGCAGCTTATCCGGGGGCTTCGGGGAGCTGTTTTTT. This translates into CASSLSGGFGELFF.